Following are 17 T cell receptor beta chains from one sample sequenced in a study of OX40 agonist ivuxolimab in advanced cancers. Sequencing was performed with immunoSEQ multiplex PCR; in TCRdb, only in-frame clones are kept and a portion is missing. This sample has approximately 76,000 clones; around 86% occur once, and the top ten carry approximately 0.66%. Specimen: CD4+ or CD8+ T cells sorted from blood, collected in a trial of the OX40 agonist ivuxolimab. The receptors were sampled from an adult with an advanced solid tumor such as melanoma, head and neck, liver or kidney cancer.

The rearrangement links TRBV4-3 to TRBJ1-6; the D is unclear. Trimming took off 0 bases at V and 7 bases at J, with 19 bases between the two ends. The germline V gene has CDR1 LGHNA and CDR2 YSLEER. This CDR3 contains 18 residues. Here the CDR3 reads CASSQERALAVLNSPLHF. The CDR3 DNA reads as TGCGCCAGCAGCCAAGAAAGAGCTCTTGCAGTGTTGAATTCACCCCTCCACTTT.

This clone was recorded only once. This chain joins TRBV5-1 and TRBJ2-3; TRBD1 might be the D (5 bases). This CDR3 comprises 16 residues. Germline-derived CDR1 and CDR2 are SGHRS and YFSETQ. V gave up 0 bases and J gave up 1 base, with 12 bases separating them. The CDR3, as DNA: TGCGCCAGCAGCTTGGGGTCAGGGAAAGGCACAGATACGCAGTATTTT. It translates to CASSLGSGKGTDTQYF.

V gene TRBV6-5 combines with J gene TRBJ2-2, with TRBD1 as a possible D gene (6 bases). V was clipped by 7 bases and J by 0 bases, with 12 bases between them. CDR1 is MNHEY, CDR2 SVGAGI, per germline. The CDR3 runs to 15 residues. The CDR3 bases are TGTGCCAGCATCCGGACAGACGCGAACACCGGGGAGCTGTTTTTT. Translating it yields CASIRTDANTGELFF.

This rearrangement joins TRBV5-8 to TRBJ2-1; D may match TRBD1 or TRBD2 (7 bases each). Germline CDR1 and CDR2: SGHTS and YDEGEE. With 2 bases removed from V and 1 base from J, the gap between germline ends came to 10 bases. CDR3 size: 15 residues. The CDR3 DNA sequence: TGTGCCAGCAGCTTCAGGGGGGGGTCCTACAATGAGCAGTTCTTC. Translation gives CASSFRGGSYNEQFF.

The J gene is TRBJ1-1, the V gene TRBV2; D might be TRBD1 (6 bases). The CDR3 spans 14 residues. V lost 6 bases and J lost 0, with 11 bases in between. Germline assignment: CDR1 SNHLY and CDR2 FYNNEI. The CDR3 DNA sequence: TGTGCCAGCAGAGGACAGTTAATGAACACTGAAGCTTTCTTT. It encodes CASRGQLMNTEAFF.

V usage is TRBV5-6 and J usage is TRBJ2-6, with D possibly being TRBD1 or TRBD2 (5 bases each). The germline CDR1 and CDR2 sequences are SGHDT and YYEEEE. V was trimmed by 2 bases and J by 4 bases, leaving 16 bases between them. This CDR3 spans 17 amino acids. This CDR3 is CASSFRGTGLGANVLTF. The CDR3 DNA follows: TGTGCCAGCAGCTTTAGGGGTACGGGGCTCGGGGCCAACGTCCTGACTTTC.

Only a few counts were recorded for this clone. This chain links TRBV9 with TRBJ2-3; D is uncertain. Looked up from germline, CDR1 is SGDLS and CDR2 is YYNGEE. CDR3 length: 14 residues. Trimming took 4 bases from V and 4 from J, leaving 13 bases between them. CDR3 sequence: CASSLGPPPDTQYF. The CDR3 DNA follows: TGTGCCAGCAGCCTGGGTCCCCCGCCAGATACGCAGTATTTT. The whole variable domain, remainder taken from reference TRBV9 and TRBJ2-3, is DSGVTQTPKHLITATGQRVTLRCSPRSGDLSVYWYQQSLDQGLQFLIQYYNGEERAKGNILERFSAQQFPDLHSELNLSSLELGDSALYFCASSLGPPPDTQYFGPGTRLTVL.

The rearrangement joins TRBV19 to TRBJ2-4; D gene unclear. V lost 3 bases, J lost 6 bases, and 9 bases lay in between. The CDR3 runs to 13 residues. Germline CDR1 LNHDA, CDR2 SQIVND (reference sequence). CDR3 bases: TGTGCCAGTAGTATGGGGAACTCAAACATTCAGTACTTC. Amino acid sequence: CASSMGNSNIQYF.

The V call is TRBV9, the J call TRBJ1-3; 8 bases line up with TRBD1. V lost 3 bases and J lost 2; bases outside the gene matches: 4. The CDR3 runs to 15 residues. Germline CDR1 is SGDLS and CDR2 is YYNGEE. For the CDR3, the DNA is TGTGCCAGCAGCGGAGAGGACAGGGCTGGAAACACCATATATTTT. Translating it yields CASSGEDRAGNTIYF.

The chain has TRBV27 and TRBJ1-4, with D perhaps matching TRBD1 (6 bases). The germline V and J ends were trimmed by 0 bases and 7 bases, with 18 bases remaining between them. Germline-derived CDR1 and CDR2 are MNHEY and SMNVEV (reference sequence). CDR3 length equals 17 residues. This CDR3 reads CASSLSSGGWVGEKLFF. In DNA form, the CDR3 reads TGTGCCAGCAGTTTATCGTCCGGGGGCTGGGTAGGTGAAAAACTGTTTTTT.

The chain recombines TRBV28 with TRBJ1-1; 7 nucleotides align to TRBD1. The germline CDR1 and CDR2 sequences are MDHEN and SYDVKM. The V segment lost 10 bases and the J segment 1 base; nucleotides outside the gene matches: 6. CDR3 size: 13 residues. The CDR3 sequence is CAIAGQPNTEAFF. CDR3 DNA: TGTGCCATCGCGGGACAGCCGAACACTGAAGCTTTCTTT.

As concerns this clone: Other DNA sequences in the sample encode the same CDR3. The rearrangement uses TRBV29-1 and TRBJ2-2, with TRBD1 as a possible D gene (6 bases). This CDR3 region has 14 residues. From germline, CDR1 is SQVTM and CDR2 ANQGSEA. V was pared by 3 bases and J by 2 bases, with 10 bases between. CDR3 nucleotide sequence: TGCAGCGTTGACAGGGGCCTCAACACCGGGGAGCTGTTTTTT. It codes for CSVDRGLNTGELFF.

The chain is built from TRBV29-1 and TRBJ2-5; D tentatively fits TRBD1 or TRBD2 (5 bases each). Trimming pared 7 bases from V and 5 bases from J, leaving 11 bases between. The CDR3 contains 11 residues. Germline CDR1 SQVTM, CDR2 ANQGSEA. This CDR3 reads CSALEGETQYF. As DNA, the CDR3 is TGCAGCGCCTTAGAGGGGGAGACCCAGTACTTC.

The J gene is TRBJ2-3, the V gene TRBV18; D not certain. Germline V lookup: CDR1 KGHSH, CDR2 LQKENI. Trimming stripped 10 bases from V and 0 bases from J, with 17 bases between. This CDR3 spans 15 amino acids. This CDR3 reads CATASDGSSTDTQYF. In nucleotides, the CDR3 is TGTGCCACCGCCTCCGACGGTTCTAGCACAGATACGCAGTATTTT.

The chain joins TRBV30 to TRBJ2-1, with D tentatively TRBD2 (6 bases). This CDR3 has 11 residues. Germline values: CDR1 GTSNPN, CDR2 SVGIG (reference sequence). The V end was cut by 2 bases, the J end by 9 bases, with 8 bases between. CDR3 amino acids: CAWSFGGEQFF. For the CDR3, the DNA is TGTGCCTGGAGTTTCGGGGGTGAGCAGTTCTTC.

The rearrangement joins TRBV4-3 to TRBJ1-5; 9 bases fit TRBD1. Losses at the gene ends were 0 bases for V and 4 bases for J; bases not matched to a gene: 7. From germline, CDR1 is LGHNA and CDR2 YSLEER. The length of the CDR3 is 17 residues. The DNA of the CDR3 is TGCGCCAGCAGCCAAGACGAAGCCGGGACAGGGAATCAGCCCCAGCATTTT. Residues: CASSQDEAGTGNQPQHF.

This chain links TRBV2 with TRBJ2-1, with a tentative D call TRBD2 (5 bases). Germline V gives CDR1 SNHLY, CDR2 FYNNEI. The CDR3 is 15 residues long. V lost 2 bases and J 9 bases, leaving 17 bases between the germline ends. The DNA of the CDR3 is TGTGCCAGCAGTGAACGGACTCATTCTCGGGGTGAGCAGTTCTTC. Encoded protein: CASSERTHSRGEQFF.